This TCR beta chain comes out of a study of T cell changes during pregnancy in multiple sclerosis. Measured with immunoSEQ multiplex PCR; TCRdb has only the in-frame clones, and not every one. The sample records tens of thousands of clones, 85% to 95% being singletons. Trimming stripped 2 bases from V and 0 bases from J, with 9 bases between. Germline loops: CDR1 SGHTA, CDR2 FQGTGA. The CDR3 is 15 residues long. The source material was peripheral blood, sampled in the second trimester of pregnancy. The source is a female donor in good health, enrolled as a control in a pregnancy study. The chain combines TRBV7-3 with TRBJ2-3; D not certain. This CDR3 reads CASSLAVSSTDTQYF. The CDR3 coding sequence is TGTGCCAGCAGCTTAGCGGTATCTAGCACAGATACGCAGTATTTT. Filled out from reference TRBV7-3 and TRBJ2-3, the complete variable domain reads GAGVSQTPSNKVTEKGKYVELRCDPISGHTALYWYRQSLGQGPEFLIYFQGTGAADDSGLPNDRFFAVRPEGSVSTLKIQRTERGDSAVYLCASSLAVSSTDTQYFGPGTRLTVL.